Listed below are T cell receptor beta chains from one sample, sequenced in a study of type 1 regulatory T cells. TCRdb used MiXCR to reprocess the reads, holding one entry per CDR3 protein. This repertoire shows about 60,000 distinct CDR3 sequences, just under 50% found once; its top ten account for 2% to 2.5%. Their cognate antigens are unknown. Material for sequencing was cultured non-Tr1 T cells, either the whole culture or a sorted T cell fraction (not recorded which). These receptors were taken from a human donor in good health. Each CDR3 is given with its conserved first and last residue. Fields, in order: clone size, V gene, D gene, J gene, CDR3 DNA, CDR3 protein. D genes are given only for firm matches. Clone size appears in some rows only: once, few, many, or a class for an expanded clone.

>-|TRBV12-3/TRBV12-4|-|TRBJ1-6
TGTGCCAGCAGTCCTAGAGGCAGAACCTTTATATCACCCCTCCACTTT
CASSPRGRTFISPLHF
>few|TRBV29-1|-|TRBJ2-6
TGCAGCGTTATGGAGGCCAACGTCCTGACTTTC
CSVMEANVLTF
>-|TRBV6-2/TRBV6-3|TRBD1|TRBJ1-2
TGTGCCAGCAGTTCGGCCGACAGGGGCGGACACTATGGCTACACCTTC
CASSSADRGGHYGYTF
>-|TRBV12-3/TRBV12-4|-|TRBJ1-6
TGTGCCAGCAGTTTAACAGGGCTTAATAATTCACCCCTCCACTTT
CASSLTGLNNSPLHF
>-|TRBV5-5|-|TRBJ2-2
TGTGCCAGCAGCTTGTGGGCCCTCACCAGGGAGCTGTTTTTT
CASSLWALTRELFF
>-|TRBV4-3|TRBD2|TRBJ2-1
TGCGCCAGCAGCCCGCGAGCGGGGGGGCAGTTCTTC
CASSPRAGGQFF
>-|TRBV7-9|-|TRBJ1-5
TGTGCCAGCAGCTTATCTGGCAGGGGCTACAATCAGCCCCAGCATTTT
CASSLSGRGYNQPQHF
>few|TRBV7-8|-|TRBJ2-1
TGTGCCAGCAGAAAATTCGACAGCTCCTACAATGAGCAGTTCTTC
CASRKFDSSYNEQFF
>-|TRBV15|-|TRBJ1-6
TGTGCCACCAGCAGGGCCTGGCTATCGCCCCTCCACTTT
CATSRAWLSPLHF
>many|TRBV2|TRBD1|TRBJ1-6
TGTGCCAGCACCCTGGGACAGGGCCAATTCTCACCCCTCCACTTT
CASTLGQGQFSPLHF
>-|TRBV12-3/TRBV12-4|-|TRBJ1-2
TGTGCCAGCAGTTTGGCCCTTTCCCCGGCCTATGGCTACACCTTC
CASSLALSPAYGYTF
>-|TRBV13|TRBD1|TRBJ2-7
TGTGCCAGCAGCCCCCGGACAGGCTCCTACGAGCAGTACTTC
CASSPRTGSYEQYF
>-|TRBV7-7|-|TRBJ2-2
TGTGCTAGCAGTCCCCGGTCCAGCGCCACCGGGGAGCTGTTTTTT
CASSPRSSATGELFF
>-|TRBV6-5|TRBD1|TRBJ2-1
TGTGCCAGCAGCATTCCGGGACAGGCCACATCGGGGCAGTTCTTC
CASSIPGQATSGQFF
>-|TRBV2|-|TRBJ1-5
TGTGCCAGCGGAAGGGGTTCAAGCAATCAGCCCCAGCATTTT
CASGRGSSNQPQHF
>-|TRBV5-6|TRBD1|TRBJ2-1
TGTGCCAGCAGCACAGGACAGGCCTACAATGAGCAGTTCTTC
CASSTGQAYNEQFF
>-|TRBV6-1|-|TRBJ2-1
TGTGCCGGCAGTCAGGGTACCCGAGGGGCCTACAATGAGCAGTTCTTC
CAGSQGTRGAYNEQFF
>-|TRBV20-1|-|TRBJ2-6
TGCAGTGCTAGAGATTGGCAGCTCTCTGGGGCCAACGTCCTGACTTTC
CSARDWQLSGANVLTF
>-|TRBV4-3|-|TRBJ2-3
TGCGCCAGCAGCCAAGAACTCATCTCTACAGATACGCAGTATTTT
CASSQELISTDTQYF
>few|TRBV4-1|TRBD1|TRBJ2-7
TGCGCCAGCAGCCAACAAAGGACAGGGGGATCCTACGAGCAGTACTTC
CASSQQRTGGSYEQYF
>once|TRBV24-1|-|TRBJ1-1
TGTGCCACCAGTGGTCCGGGACATAAGAACACTGAAGCTTTCTTT
CATSGPGHKNTEAFF
>-|TRBV20-1|-|TRBJ1-2
TGCAGTGCCCGGGACTCCTTACTACAAGCTAACTATGGCTACACCTTC
CSARDSLLQANYGYTF
>-|TRBV20-1|-|TRBJ2-3
TGCAGCTTCATACCGGTTCGGGGATGGGATACGCAGTATTTT
CSFIPVRGWDTQYF
>few|TRBV6-2/TRBV6-3|TRBD1|TRBJ2-7
TGTGCCAGCAGTTACAATGACAGGGGGCCTCGCGAGCAGTACTTC
CASSYNDRGPREQYF
>few|TRBV19|-|TRBJ2-1
TGTGCCAGTAGTGCCCCGTCTCTCGATGAGCAGTTCTTC
CASSAPSLDEQFF
>-|TRBV4-3|-|TRBJ1-1
TGCGCCAGCAGCCAAGATATAATGGGTAACACTGAAGCTTTCTTT
CASSQDIMGNTEAFF
>-|TRBV11-3|TRBD1|TRBJ2-5
TGTGCCAGCAGCTTAGGATCCCTAAGCCAGGGGGCCCAGGAGACCCAGTACTTC
CASSLGSLSQGAQETQYF
>-|TRBV5-1|-|TRBJ2-6
TGCGCCAGCAGCTTGCAGCCCGGAGAGGTGACTGGGGCCAACGTCCTGACTTTC
CASSLQPGEVTGANVLTF
>-|TRBV25-1|TRBD1|TRBJ2-1
TGTGCCAGCAGTGAGCACCAGGGGGCTAGTGAGCAGTTCTTC
CASSEHQGASEQFF
>-|TRBV14|-|TRBJ1-2
TGTGCCAGCAGCCAAACCATCCTTCGGACAGATTATGGCTACACCTTC
CASSQTILRTDYGYTF
>few|TRBV6-2/TRBV6-3|TRBD2|TRBJ2-7
TGTGCCAGCACCAGGACTAGCGGGGTTACCTACGAGCAGTACTTC
CASTRTSGVTYEQYF
>-|TRBV7-2|TRBD1|TRBJ1-2
TGTGCCAGCAGCCCTGGACAGGGAGGTCGGTATGGCTACACCTTC
CASSPGQGGRYGYTF
>-|TRBV5-6|-|TRBJ1-2
TGTGCCAGCAGATATCAGGGGTTTTATGGCTACACCTTC
CASRYQGFYGYTF
>-|TRBV7-9|-|TRBJ1-2
TGTGCCAGCAGCCTAGGACAGAATAACTATGGCTACACCTTC
CASSLGQNNYGYTF
>few|TRBV2|-|TRBJ1-5
TGTGCCAGCAACCGGGACATAAATCAGCCCCAGCATTTT
CASNRDINQPQHF
>once|TRBV5-6|-|TRBJ2-7
TGTGCCAGCAGCCCGGGACTGGGGAGCTACGAGCAGTACTTC
CASSPGLGSYEQYF
>-|TRBV7-2|-|TRBJ1-3
TGTGCCAGCACCCGGCCAGAGGCTGGAAACACCATATATTTT
CASTRPEAGNTIYF
>-|TRBV11-3|-|TRBJ1-1
TGTGCCAGCAGCTCAGGGACGGGGAGGAACACTGAAGCTTTCTTT
CASSSGTGRNTEAFF
>few|TRBV2|-|TRBJ2-5
TGTGCCAGCAGGAGGGCTGAAGAGACCCAGTACTTC
CASRRAEETQYF
>once|TRBV18|-|TRBJ1-1
TGTGCCAGCTCAAAGGGTAAGAACACTGAAGCTTTCTTT
CASSKGKNTEAFF
>-|TRBV6-6|-|TRBJ2-7
TGTGCCAGCAGCCACGACAGCCCGAGAACCTACGAGCAGTACTTC
CASSHDSPRTYEQYF
>few|TRBV12-3/TRBV12-4|-|TRBJ1-2
TGTGCCAGCAGGTTACAGGCCTATGGCTACACCTTC
CASRLQAYGYTF
>-|TRBV3-1|TRBD1|TRBJ1-6
TGTGCCAGCAGCCCCGGGACAGGGATATCACCCCTCCACTTT
CASSPGTGISPLHF
>few|TRBV5-1|-|TRBJ2-2
TGCGCCAGCAATGATTTAATCGGCACCGGGGAGCTGTTTTTT
CASNDLIGTGELFF
>-|TRBV7-2|-|TRBJ1-2
TGTGCCAGCAGAGAAGCAGGAGGTCCCTACTATGGCTACACCTTC
CASREAGGPYYGYTF
>-|TRBV12-3/TRBV12-4|-|TRBJ1-4
TGTGCCAGCAGCCATAATCCGGGACCGGGCAATGAAAAACTGTTTTTT
CASSHNPGPGNEKLFF